These T cell receptor beta chains were read from a single sample in a study of blood T cell repertoires in COVID-19. Clones were sequenced by immunoSEQ multiplex PCR, and TCRdb holds only the in-frame ones, with some missing. The top ten clones hold roughly 3.3% of a sample with 300,000 or so clones, about 87% of them seen once. The source material was peripheral blood. These receptor sequences come from a middle-aged woman with acute or convalescent COVID-19. The CDR3 runs from the conserved cysteine through the conserved F or W. Each record gives: clone size, V gene, J gene, D gene, CDR3 DNA, CDR3 protein. The D gene is left open where the match is weak. Expanded clones are given a class, and other clones once, few, many or no size at all.

-	TRBV5-5	TRBJ1-1	TRBD1	TGTGCCAGCAGATTGACAGGGGGCACGACTGAAGCTTTCTTT	CASRLTGGTTEAFF
-	TRBV11-3	TRBJ2-3	-	TGTGCCAGCAGTCAACAGGGAATTAGCACAGATACGCAGTATTTT	CASSQQGISTDTQYF
-	TRBV10-2	TRBJ2-5	-	TGCGCCAGCAGTGAGGTAAGCCCGAAGACCCAGTACTTC	CASSEVSPKTQYF
-	TRBV18	TRBJ1-1	TRBD1	TGTGCCAGCTCACCCGGGACAGGGGTGAACACTGAAGCTTTCTTT	CASSPGTGVNTEAFF
-	TRBV7-6	TRBJ2-5	TRBD2	TGTGCCAGCAGCCCGAGGCCTAGCGGGGTGGAGACCCAGTACTTC	CASSPRPSGVETQYF
-	TRBV24-1	TRBJ1-4	TRBD1	TGTGCCACCAGTGACCCGACAGGGCCCCATGAAAAACTGTTTTTT	CATSDPTGPHEKLFF
-	TRBV15	TRBJ1-4	-	TGTGCCACCAGCAGAGATCAAGGAGAACGCGAAAAACTGTTTTTT	CATSRDQGEREKLFF
-	TRBV3-1/TRBV3-2	TRBJ1-1	TRBD1	TGTGCCAGCAGCCTAGGGACAGTGGAAGCTTTCTTT	CASSLGTVEAFF
few	TRBV7-8	TRBJ1-2	-	TGTGCCAGCAGCTTAGATTCAGGGGACTATGGCTACACCTTC	CASSLDSGDYGYTF
-	TRBV9	TRBJ1-3	-	TGTGCCAGCAGCTCTACAACAGTAGACGGAAACACCATATATTTT	CASSSTTVDGNTIYF
-	TRBV19	TRBJ1-4	-	TGTGCCAGTAGTCGGTCGGGAGGTAATGAAAAACTGTTTTTT	CASSRSGGNEKLFF
-	TRBV30	TRBJ1-1	-	TGTGCCTGGAGTGTACCTAGAGCCCTAGGTCGTGGGAGCACTGAAGCTTTCTTT	CAWSVPRALGRGSTEAFF
once	TRBV5-1	TRBJ1-6	-	TGCGCCAGCAGCCTGGCCGGAGGCTTCTATAATTCACCCCTCCACTTT	CASSLAGGFYNSPLHF
-	TRBV4-1	TRBJ1-3	-	TGCGCCAGCAGCCACGACCTTACCGGGACACTCACCATATATTTT	CASSHDLTGTLTIYF
-	TRBV11-2	TRBJ2-1	TRBD2	TGTGCCAGCAGCTTAGGGTTATCAGGCGGGGGGGCCTGGCATGAGCAGTTCTTC	CASSLGLSGGGAWHEQFF
-	TRBV19	TRBJ1-4	TRBD1	TGTGCCAGTAGTCCGCAGACAGGGAACGAAAAACTGTTTTTT	CASSPQTGNEKLFF
-	TRBV4-2	TRBJ2-1	TRBD2	TGTGCCAGCAGCCAAAAGAACGGAGCGGGGGATGAGCAGTTCTTC	CASSQKNGAGDEQFF
-	TRBV27	TRBJ1-5	TRBD1	TGTGCCAGCAGTTGGGGACAGAGTAATCAGCCCCAGCATTTT	CASSWGQSNQPQHF
-	TRBV4-1	TRBJ1-2	-	TGCGCCAGCAGCCAAAAACCCCCAGACAGTGTTTATGGCTACACCTTC	CASSQKPPDSVYGYTF
-	TRBV2	TRBJ2-4	TRBD1	TGTGCCAGCAGTAGCCCGGGACAGGGAGCCAAAAACATTCAGTACTTC	CASSSPGQGAKNIQYF
-	TRBV5-6	TRBJ1-6	TRBD1	TGTGCCAGCAGCTTGGGGACAGGGAATTCACCCCTCCACTTT	CASSLGTGNSPLHF
-	TRBV7-9	TRBJ2-1	-	TGTGCCAGCAGTCAAGCCCAGTACGGGAATGAGCAGTTCTTC	CASSQAQYGNEQFF
once	TRBV11-2	TRBJ2-5	TRBD2	TGTGCCAGCAGCTTAGAAGGACTAGCGGGACAGACCCAGTACTTC	CASSLEGLAGQTQYF
-	TRBV11-2	TRBJ2-5	TRBD2	TGTGCCAGCAGCTGGGGGGGATCACAAGAGACCCAGTACTTC	CASSWGGSQETQYF
-	TRBV2	TRBJ1-2	-	TGTGCCAGCAGTGACGGCCCAGGGGCCTACTTCGATGGCTACACCTTC	CASSDGPGAYFDGYTF
-	TRBV3-1/TRBV3-2	TRBJ2-1	TRBD2	TGTGCCAGCAGCCAACTTGCCTCGACTAGCGGGGGGGCTAATGAGCAGTTCTTC	CASSQLASTSGGANEQFF
-	TRBV29-1	TRBJ1-2	-	TGCAGCGTCGTTTTTCGTCAGTTACGGGGTCACTATGGCTACACCTTC	CSVVFRQLRGHYGYTF
-	TRBV18	TRBJ1-5	TRBD1	TGTGCCAGCTCACGGACAGGGGGTAATCAGCCCCAGCATTTT	CASSRTGGNQPQHF
-	TRBV18	TRBJ2-3	-	TGTGCCAGCTCACCACAAAGGGAGTCGCAGTATTTT	CASSPQRESQYF
-	TRBV7-3	TRBJ2-2	TRBD2	TGTGCCAGCAGCTTGGCGGGGGATGCAACCGGGGAGCTGTTTTTT	CASSLAGDATGELFF
few	TRBV27	TRBJ1-5	-	TGTGCCAGCAGTCCCCGGACAGACTTAATCAATCAGCCCCAGCATTTT	CASSPRTDLINQPQHF
-	TRBV15	TRBJ1-4	TRBD1	TGTGCCACCAGCAGAGCAGGGGGAGATGAAAAACTGTTTTTT	CATSRAGGDEKLFF
-	TRBV5-4	TRBJ2-3	-	TGTGCCAGCAGCCCCTTACAGGGCGCAGATACGCAGTATTTT	CASSPLQGADTQYF